The entry that follows covers one T cell receptor (beta chain) sequence. Antigen unknown. Here immunoSEQ multiplex PCR was the method, and the copy in TCRdb shows in-frame clones only, minus some. The repertoire consists of about 45,000 clones, with roughly 86% occurring once and the leading ten covering about 1%. V was trimmed by 5 bases and J by 4 bases, leaving 9 bases between them. The CDR3 is 14 amino acids. The germline V gene has CDR1 MDHEN and CDR2 SYDVKM. This sample was taken from a study of OX40 agonist ivuxolimab in advanced cancers. Study-level results: Partial responders dosed at 0.1-3.0 mg/kg displayed clonal expansion ranking among the lowest.

The source of this sequence is an adult with an advanced solid tumor such as melanoma, head and neck, liver or kidney cancer. The source was CD4+ or CD8+ T cells sorted from blood, collected in a trial of the OX40 agonist ivuxolimab. The chain joins TRBV28 to TRBJ2-6; no clear D. The DNA for the CDR3 is TGTGCCAGCAGTCCCCCCGCCGGGGCCAACGTCCTGACTTTC. Translated: CASSPPAGANVLTF.